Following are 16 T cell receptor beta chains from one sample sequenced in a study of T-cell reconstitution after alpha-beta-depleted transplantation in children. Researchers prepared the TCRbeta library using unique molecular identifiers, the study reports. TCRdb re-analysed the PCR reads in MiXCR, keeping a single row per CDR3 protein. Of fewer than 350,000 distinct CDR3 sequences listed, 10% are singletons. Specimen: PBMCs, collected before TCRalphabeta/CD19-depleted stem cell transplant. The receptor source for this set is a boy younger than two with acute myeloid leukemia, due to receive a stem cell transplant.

The CDR3 loop is CASSSGGTSTDTQYF. For the CDR3, the DNA is TGTGCCAGCAGCTCGGGCGGGACTAGCACAGATACGCAGTATTTT. V is TRBV11-3 and J is TRBJ2-3; D possibly corresponds to TRBD2 (6 bases). The CDR3 has 15 residues. The V end lost 4 bases, the J end lost 0 bases, and 11 bases lay between the germline ends. Germline CDR1 is SGHNT and CDR2 is YENEEA.

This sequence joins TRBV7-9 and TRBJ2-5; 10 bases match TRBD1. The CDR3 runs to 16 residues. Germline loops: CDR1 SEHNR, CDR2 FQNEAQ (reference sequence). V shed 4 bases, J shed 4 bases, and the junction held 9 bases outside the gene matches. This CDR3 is CASSSTGTGVGETQYF. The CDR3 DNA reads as TGTGCCAGCAGCTCGACGGGGACAGGGGTCGGAGAGACCCAGTACTTC.

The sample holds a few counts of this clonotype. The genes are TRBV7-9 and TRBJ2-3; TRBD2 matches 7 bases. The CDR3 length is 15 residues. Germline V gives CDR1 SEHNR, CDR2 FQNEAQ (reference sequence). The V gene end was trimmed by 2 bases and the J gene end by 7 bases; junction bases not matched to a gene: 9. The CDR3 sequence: CASSLRMGGGHTQYF. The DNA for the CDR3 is TGTGCCAGCAGCTTACGGATGGGGGGAGGGCATACGCAGTATTTT.

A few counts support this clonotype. CDR3: CSARGPGLAGGGETQYF. The CDR3 bases are TGCAGTGCTAGAGGCCCGGGACTAGCGGGAGGAGGAGAGACCCAGTACTTC. V and J are TRBV20-1 and TRBJ2-5; 15 nucleotides align to TRBD2. Germline CDR1 is DFQATT and CDR2 is SNEGSKA (reference sequence). V was pared by 1 base and J by 4 bases, with 7 bases of the junction left unmatched. The CDR3 loop spans 17 amino acids.

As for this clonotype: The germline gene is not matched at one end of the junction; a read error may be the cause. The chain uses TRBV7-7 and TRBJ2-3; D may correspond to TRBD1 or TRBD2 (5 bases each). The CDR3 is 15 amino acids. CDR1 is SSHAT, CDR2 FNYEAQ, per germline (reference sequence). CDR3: CASSFRGRATDTQYF. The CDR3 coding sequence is TGTGCTAGCAGCTTCCGGGGCAGGGCAACAGATACGCAGTATTTT. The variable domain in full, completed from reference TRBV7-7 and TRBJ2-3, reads GAGVSQSPRYKVTKRGQDVTLRCDPISSHATLYWYQQALGQGPEFLTYFNYEAQPDKSGLPSDRFSAERPEGSISTLTIQRTEQRDSAMYRCASSFRGRATDTQYFGPGTRLTVL.

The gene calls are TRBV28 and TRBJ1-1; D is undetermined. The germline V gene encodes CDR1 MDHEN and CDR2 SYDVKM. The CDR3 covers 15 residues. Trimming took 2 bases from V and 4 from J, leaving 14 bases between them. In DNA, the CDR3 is TGTGCCAGCAGTTTAAAAAGACCCCTTGGCACTGAAGCTTTCTTT. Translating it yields CASSLKRPLGTEAFF.

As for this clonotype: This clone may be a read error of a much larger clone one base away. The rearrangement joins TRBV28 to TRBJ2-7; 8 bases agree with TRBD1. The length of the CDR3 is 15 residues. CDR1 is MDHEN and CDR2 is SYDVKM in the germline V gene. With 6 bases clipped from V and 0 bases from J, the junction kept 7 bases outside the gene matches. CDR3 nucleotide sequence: TGTGCCAGCAGCATGGGGACAGGCTTCTCCTACGAGCAGTACTTC. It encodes CASSMGTGFSYEQYF.

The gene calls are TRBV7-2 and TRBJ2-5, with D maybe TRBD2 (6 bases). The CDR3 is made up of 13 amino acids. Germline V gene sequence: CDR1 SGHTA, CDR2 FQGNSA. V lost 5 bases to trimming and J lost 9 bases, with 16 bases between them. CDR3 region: CASSPEGGVAQYF. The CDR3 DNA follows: TGTGCCAGCAGCCCAGAGGGCGGGGTGGCCCAGTACTTC.

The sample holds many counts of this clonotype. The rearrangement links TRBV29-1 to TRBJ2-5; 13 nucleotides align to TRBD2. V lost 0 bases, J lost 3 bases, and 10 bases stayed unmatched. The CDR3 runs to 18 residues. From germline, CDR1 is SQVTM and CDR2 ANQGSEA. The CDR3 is CSVEEWRLAGGREETQYF. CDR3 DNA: TGCAGCGTTGAAGAATGGCGACTAGCGGGAGGAAGGGAAGAGACCCAGTACTTC.

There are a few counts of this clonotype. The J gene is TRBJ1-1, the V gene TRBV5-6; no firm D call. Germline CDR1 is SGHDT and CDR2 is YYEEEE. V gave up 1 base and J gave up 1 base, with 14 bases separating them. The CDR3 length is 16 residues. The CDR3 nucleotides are TGTGCCAGCAGCTTGTGGTTTGGGAGTCGGAACACTGAAGCTTTCTTT. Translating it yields CASSLWFGSRNTEAFF. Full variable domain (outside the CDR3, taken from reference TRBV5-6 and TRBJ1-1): DAGVTQSPTHLIKTRGQQVTLRCSPKSGHDTVSWYQQALGQGPQFIFQYYEEEERQRGNFPDRFSGHQFPNYSSELNVNALLLGDSALYLCASSLWFGSRNTEAFFGQGTRLTVV.

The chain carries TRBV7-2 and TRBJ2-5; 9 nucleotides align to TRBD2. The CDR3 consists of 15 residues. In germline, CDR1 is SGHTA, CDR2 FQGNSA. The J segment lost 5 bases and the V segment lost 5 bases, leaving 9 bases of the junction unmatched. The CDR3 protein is CASSVNSGGAETQYF. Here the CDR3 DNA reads TGTGCCAGCAGCGTCAATAGCGGGGGAGCGGAGACCCAGTACTTC.

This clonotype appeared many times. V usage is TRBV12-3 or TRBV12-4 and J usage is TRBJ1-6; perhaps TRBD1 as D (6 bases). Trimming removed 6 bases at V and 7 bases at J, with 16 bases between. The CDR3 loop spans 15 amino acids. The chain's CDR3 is CASSPQGFVNSPLHF. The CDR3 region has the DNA TGTGCCAGCAGCCCACAGGGTTTTGTCAATTCACCCCTCCACTTT.

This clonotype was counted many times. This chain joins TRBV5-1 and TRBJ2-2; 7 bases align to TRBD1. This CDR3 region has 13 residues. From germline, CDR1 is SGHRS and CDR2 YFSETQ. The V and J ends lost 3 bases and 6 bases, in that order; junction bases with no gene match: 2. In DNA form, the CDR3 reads TGCGCCAGCAGCTGGACAGGTCCCGGGGAGCTGTTTTTT. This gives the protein CASSWTGPGELFF.

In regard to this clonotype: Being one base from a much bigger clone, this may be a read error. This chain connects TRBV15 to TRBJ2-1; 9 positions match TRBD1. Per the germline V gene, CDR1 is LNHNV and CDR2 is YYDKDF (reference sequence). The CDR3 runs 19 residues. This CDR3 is CATSRDVYPGTGSYNQQFF. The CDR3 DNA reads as TGTGCCACCAGCAGAGATGTCTACCCCGGGACAGGGTCCTACAATCAGCAGTTCTTC.

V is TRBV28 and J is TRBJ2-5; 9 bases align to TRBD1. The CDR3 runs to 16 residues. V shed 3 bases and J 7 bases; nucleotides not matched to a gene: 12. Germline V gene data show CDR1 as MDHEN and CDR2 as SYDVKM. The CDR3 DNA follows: TGTGCCAGCAGTTTCTCGGGACAGGGAGGGAGTGGGACCCAGTACTTC. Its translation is CASSFSGQGGSGTQYF. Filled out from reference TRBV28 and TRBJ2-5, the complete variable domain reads DVKVTQSSRYLVKRTGEKVFLECVQDMDHENMFWYRQDPGLGLRLIYFSYDVKMKEKGDIPEGYSVSREKKERFSLILESASTNQTSMYLCASSFSGQGGSGTQYFGPGTRLLVL.

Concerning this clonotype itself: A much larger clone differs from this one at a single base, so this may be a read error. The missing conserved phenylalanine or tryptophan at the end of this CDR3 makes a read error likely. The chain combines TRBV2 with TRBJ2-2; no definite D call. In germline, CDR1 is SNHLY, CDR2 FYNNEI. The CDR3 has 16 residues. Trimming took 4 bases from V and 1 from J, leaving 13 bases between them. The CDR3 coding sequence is TGTGCCAGCAGTGTGTTGGGGATCGAGAACACCGGGGAGCTGTTTGTT. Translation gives CASSVLGIENTGELFV.